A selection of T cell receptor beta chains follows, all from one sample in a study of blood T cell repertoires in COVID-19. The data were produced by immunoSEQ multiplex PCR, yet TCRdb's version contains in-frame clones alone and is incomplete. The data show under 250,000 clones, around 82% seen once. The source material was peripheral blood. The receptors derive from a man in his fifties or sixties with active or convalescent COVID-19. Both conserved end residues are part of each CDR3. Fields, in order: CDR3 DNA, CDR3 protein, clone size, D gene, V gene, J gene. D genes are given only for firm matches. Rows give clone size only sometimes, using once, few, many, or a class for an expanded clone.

DNA: TGCGCCAGCAGCATCGGGACAGGGGAGAAGGAAAAACTGTTTTTT; CDR3: CASSIGTGEKEKLFF; size: once; D: TRBD1; V: TRBV5-1; J: TRBJ1-4
DNA: TGTGCCAGCAGCCCTACAGGGGCAAACTATGGCTACACCTTC; CDR3: CASSPTGANYGYTF; size: .; D: TRBD1; V: TRBV5-4; J: TRBJ1-2
DNA: TGTGCCAGCTCACTGACCCTGGGACTAGATATCTACGAGCAGTACTTC; CDR3: CASSLTLGLDIYEQYF; size: .; D: TRBD2; V: TRBV18; J: TRBJ2-7
DNA: TGTGCCAGCAGTACGACAGGGGACTATGGCTACACCTTC; CDR3: CASSTTGDYGYTF; size: .; D: TRBD1; V: TRBV6-2/TRBV6-3; J: TRBJ1-2
DNA: TGTGCCAGCAGCTATGTAGCGCCTAGCACAGATACGCAGTATTTT; CDR3: CASSYVAPSTDTQYF; size: .; D: .; V: TRBV7-2; J: TRBJ2-3
DNA: TGTGCTAGTGGTTTGGCTCAGGGGGCACGGAACACCGGGGAGCTGTTTTTT; CDR3: CASGLAQGARNTGELFF; size: .; D: TRBD1; V: TRBV12-5; J: TRBJ2-2
DNA: TGTGCCAGCAGCGGGACAGATCAAGAGACCCAGTACTTC; CDR3: CASSGTDQETQYF; size: .; D: TRBD1; V: TRBV5-6; J: TRBJ2-5
DNA: TGTGCCAGCAGCAAAAAAAGGGGGACAGGGTTGCCTCAAGGCACCATATATTTT; CDR3: CASSKKRGTGLPQGTIYF; size: .; D: .; V: TRBV21-1; J: TRBJ1-3
DNA: TGTGCCAGCAGCTTAAGGGCCAGCGGGCCCAAGGATTATGGCTACACCTTC; CDR3: CASSLRASGPKDYGYTF; size: .; D: .; V: TRBV7-6; J: TRBJ1-2
DNA: TGTGCCACCAGCAGAGATCTAGGACTCCTTTCTAGCACAGATACGCAGTATTTT; CDR3: CATSRDLGLLSSTDTQYF; size: once; D: .; V: TRBV15; J: TRBJ2-3
DNA: TGCGCCAGCAGCCAAGAAGTCACAAGCTCCTACAATGAGCAGTTCTTC; CDR3: CASSQEVTSSYNEQFF; size: many; D: .; V: TRBV4-1; J: TRBJ2-1
DNA: TGCGCCAGCAGCTTCGGAGCCACAGGAGACGAGCAGTACTTC; CDR3: CASSFGATGDEQYF; size: .; D: .; V: TRBV5-1; J: TRBJ2-7
DNA: TGTGCCACCAGCAGAGATCTGGGCTTGAGTGAGGGCTACACCTTC; CDR3: CATSRDLGLSEGYTF; size: few; D: .; V: TRBV15; J: TRBJ1-2
DNA: TGCGCCAGCAGCCAAGATTGGGGGCAGGGCATTAGTGGCTACACCTTC; CDR3: CASSQDWGQGISGYTF; size: .; D: .; V: TRBV4-3; J: TRBJ1-2
DNA: TGTGCCAGCAGCGTAAGAGTAAGTTCACCCCTCCACTTT; CDR3: CASSVRVSSPLHF; size: once; D: .; V: TRBV9; J: TRBJ1-6
DNA: TGCGCCAGCAGCCCGGGGTACGAGGAAAAACTGTTTTTT; CDR3: CASSPGYEEKLFF; size: .; D: .; V: TRBV4-1; J: TRBJ1-4
DNA: TGTGCCAGCAGCCAAGCTGCAGGAATGAACACTGAAGCTTTCTTT; CDR3: CASSQAAGMNTEAFF; size: .; D: .; V: TRBV14; J: TRBJ1-1
DNA: TGCGCCAGCAGCCAAGGACTCCCCCGGGCCCCGGGGGTGAGCTACACCTTC; CDR3: CASSQGLPRAPGVSYTF; size: .; D: .; V: TRBV4-3; J: TRBJ1-2
DNA: TGTGCCAGCAGCCCTCGGGACAGGGGCAGGGAAGCTTTCTTT; CDR3: CASSPRDRGREAFF; size: .; D: TRBD1; V: TRBV13; J: TRBJ1-1
DNA: TGTGCCAGCAGCTTAGTGTGGACTACCCAAGAGACCCAGTACTTC; CDR3: CASSLVWTTQETQYF; size: once; D: .; V: TRBV11-2; J: TRBJ2-5
DNA: TGCAGCGGATTACAGGGATTGGACACTGAAGCTTTCTTT; CDR3: CSGLQGLDTEAFF; size: .; D: .; V: TRBV29-1; J: TRBJ1-1
DNA: TGTGCCAGCTCACCAGGCTCCCTTGCACTATCTAACTATGGCTACACCTTC; CDR3: CASSPGSLALSNYGYTF; size: .; D: .; V: TRBV18; J: TRBJ1-2
DNA: TGTGCCAGCAGTGAAGCGCTTCAGGGGGTTCAGCCCCAGCATTTT; CDR3: CASSEALQGVQPQHF; size: .; D: TRBD1; V: TRBV2; J: TRBJ1-5
DNA: TGTGCCATCAGTGAGCAGGTCCAACAGTATGGCTACACCTTC; CDR3: CAISEQVQQYGYTF; size: .; D: .; V: TRBV10-3; J: TRBJ1-2
DNA: TGTGCCAGCAGCCGCCAGGGGGACGTGGGGAATGAGCAGTTCTTC; CDR3: CASSRQGDVGNEQFF; size: .; D: TRBD1; V: TRBV2; J: TRBJ2-1
DNA: TGCGCCAGCAGCCCCCCTCGGACAAGTTTTAACTATGGCTACACCTTC; CDR3: CASSPPRTSFNYGYTF; size: .; D: .; V: TRBV4-1; J: TRBJ1-2
DNA: TGTGCCAGCAGCGCGTCCGGGACTAGACCCTACAATGAGCAGTTCTTC; CDR3: CASSASGTRPYNEQFF; size: .; D: TRBD2; V: TRBV9; J: TRBJ2-1
DNA: TGCGCCAGCAGCTTGGACCCAGGGTCTCCTGGCTACACCTTC; CDR3: CASSLDPGSPGYTF; size: .; D: .; V: TRBV5-1; J: TRBJ1-2
DNA: TGTGCCAGCAGTTTCCCGACAGGGAGCAATCAGCCCCAGCATTTT; CDR3: CASSFPTGSNQPQHF; size: .; D: TRBD1; V: TRBV6-6; J: TRBJ1-5
DNA: TGTGCCTGGAGTACTCGGGCGGGAAGTGGCTACACCTTC; CDR3: CAWSTRAGSGYTF; size: .; D: .; V: TRBV30; J: TRBJ1-2
DNA: TGTGCCAGTAGTTCCCTACCGGGACAGGGGAGTCAGCCCCAGCATTTT; CDR3: CASSSLPGQGSQPQHF; size: .; D: TRBD1; V: TRBV19; J: TRBJ1-5
DNA: TGTGCCGCCGGACATTTTGAGCAGTTCTTC; CDR3: CAAGHFEQFF; size: .; D: .; V: TRBV19; J: TRBJ2-1
DNA: TGTGCTAGCAGCTTCTTTCCAGCGGGAGAGGCCGGCAATGAGCAGTTCTTC; CDR3: CASSFFPAGEAGNEQFF; size: .; D: TRBD2; V: TRBV7-7; J: TRBJ2-1
DNA: TGTGCCAGCAGCCCTGGACTAGCGGGAACCTCCTACGAGCAGTACTTC; CDR3: CASSPGLAGTSYEQYF; size: .; D: TRBD2; V: TRBV7-2; J: TRBJ2-7
DNA: TGCGCCAGCAGCAACTTCCGGGACTACCGGGCGACAGATACGCAGTATTTT; CDR3: CASSNFRDYRATDTQYF; size: .; D: TRBD2; V: TRBV4-1; J: TRBJ2-3
DNA: TGTGCCAGCAGCCCCGGACAGGGGGCTTTAGATGGCTACACCTTC; CDR3: CASSPGQGALDGYTF; size: .; D: TRBD1; V: TRBV7-3; J: TRBJ1-2
DNA: TGCGCCAGCAGCTCCGGGACAGGGGTTGCGCGCGAGACCCAGTACTTC; CDR3: CASSSGTGVARETQYF; size: once; D: TRBD1; V: TRBV5-1; J: TRBJ2-5
DNA: TGTGCCAGCAGTTCCCGACAGCCCTACGAGCAGTACTTC; CDR3: CASSSRQPYEQYF; size: .; D: .; V: TRBV12-3/TRBV12-4; J: TRBJ2-7
DNA: TGTGCCAGCAGCTTAGATCCCGTGAGTGGCTACACCTTC; CDR3: CASSLDPVSGYTF; size: .; D: .; V: TRBV7-6; J: TRBJ1-2
DNA: TGTGCCAGCACCCTGGAACAGGGACCTGGAAACACCATATATTTT; CDR3: CASTLEQGPGNTIYF; size: .; D: .; V: TRBV6-5; J: TRBJ1-3
DNA: TGTGCCAGCAGCGACAGGGCGTCCTACGAGCAGTACTTC; CDR3: CASSDRASYEQYF; size: .; D: TRBD1; V: TRBV7-9; J: TRBJ2-7